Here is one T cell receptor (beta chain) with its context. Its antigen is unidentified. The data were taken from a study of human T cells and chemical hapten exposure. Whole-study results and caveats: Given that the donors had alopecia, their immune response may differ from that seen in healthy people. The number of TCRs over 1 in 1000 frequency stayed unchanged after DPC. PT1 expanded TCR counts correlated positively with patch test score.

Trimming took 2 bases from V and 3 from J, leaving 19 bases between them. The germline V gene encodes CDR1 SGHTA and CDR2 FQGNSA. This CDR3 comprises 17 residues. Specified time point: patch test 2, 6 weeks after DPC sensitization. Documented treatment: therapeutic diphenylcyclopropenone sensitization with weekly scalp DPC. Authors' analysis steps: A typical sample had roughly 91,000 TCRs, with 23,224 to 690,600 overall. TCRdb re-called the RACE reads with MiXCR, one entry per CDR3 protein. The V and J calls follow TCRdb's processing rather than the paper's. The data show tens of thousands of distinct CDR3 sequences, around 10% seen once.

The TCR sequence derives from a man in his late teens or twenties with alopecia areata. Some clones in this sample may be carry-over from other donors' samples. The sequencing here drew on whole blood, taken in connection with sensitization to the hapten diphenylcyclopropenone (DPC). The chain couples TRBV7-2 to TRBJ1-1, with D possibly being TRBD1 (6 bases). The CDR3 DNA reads TGTGCCAGCAGCTTAAGATTTGGGGGGCAGAGCTACACTGAAGCTTTCTTT. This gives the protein CASSLRFGGQSYTEAFF.